The T cell receptor (beta chain) under discussion was sequenced for a study of blood T cell repertoires in COVID-19. Study-level information: In each case, the material was cDNA or gDNA derived from T cells, B-cell-depleted T cells, or PBMCs.

Libraries were prepared by immunoSEQ multiplex PCR; TCRdb keeps only in-frame clonotypes and omits some of them. The sample includes more than 120,000 clones, 84% of them seen just once. CDR1 is LGHNA and CDR2 is YSLEER in the germline V gene. V was pared by 0 bases and J by 5 bases, with 8 bases between. This CDR3 is built from 15 residues. The specimen sequenced was PBMCs or T cells enriched from blood (not recorded which). The chain links TRBV4-3 to TRBJ1-6, with a possible D match to TRBD1 (6 bases). The clonotype was recovered from a man aged 45 to 65 in a cohort exposed to, infected with or recovered from COVID-19 (not recorded which). The CDR3 bases are TGCGCCAGCAGCCAAGATACAGGGAATAATTCACCCCTCCACTTT. As protein: CASSQDTGNNSPLHF.